This T cell receptor (beta chain) was sequenced for a study of shared clonotypes between healthy human individuals. The CDR3 runs to 16 residues. Germline V gene data show CDR1 as LNHDA and CDR2 as SQIVND (reference sequence). The V end lost 1 base, the J end lost 1 base, and 11 bases lay between the germline ends. A single count supports this clone. Its antigen is as yet unknown. Study results and caveats: Clonotype sharing among the donors was expected to vary with sequencing depth.

Sequenced by immunoSEQ multiplex PCR; TCRdb stores in-frame clones only, minus some. This table holds millions of clones, 95% found once. Source material: naive CD4+ T cells sorted from blood. This sample's subset: CD45RA+ positively selected. The TCR comes from a man aged 18 to 35 in good health. The genes are TRBV19 and TRBJ1-5, with D maybe TRBD1 (5 bases). CDR3 DNA sequence: TGTGCCAGTAGTATAGCGGGGCGGGAAAGCAATCAGCCCCAGCATTTT. This codes for CASSIAGRESNQPQHF.